This TCR beta chain was identified in a study of glioma-infiltrating T cells after dendritic cell vaccination. The table came from immunoSEQ multiplex PCR; TCRdb's copy has only in-frame clones and leaves some out. The sample lists around 32,000 clones; roughly 90% were seen once. Germline assignment: CDR1 LGHNA and CDR2 YNFKEQ. V was cut by 8 bases and J by 2 bases, with 10 bases left in between. This CDR3 comprises 12 residues. The TCR was taken from a human donor with glioblastoma. The rearrangement links TRBV4-2 to TRBJ2-7; no definite D call. The input for sequencing was blood, taken before dendritic cell vaccination. The CDR3 spells CASGDPPYEQYF. For the CDR3, the DNA is TGTGCCAGCGGAGATCCTCCCTACGAGCAGTACTTC.